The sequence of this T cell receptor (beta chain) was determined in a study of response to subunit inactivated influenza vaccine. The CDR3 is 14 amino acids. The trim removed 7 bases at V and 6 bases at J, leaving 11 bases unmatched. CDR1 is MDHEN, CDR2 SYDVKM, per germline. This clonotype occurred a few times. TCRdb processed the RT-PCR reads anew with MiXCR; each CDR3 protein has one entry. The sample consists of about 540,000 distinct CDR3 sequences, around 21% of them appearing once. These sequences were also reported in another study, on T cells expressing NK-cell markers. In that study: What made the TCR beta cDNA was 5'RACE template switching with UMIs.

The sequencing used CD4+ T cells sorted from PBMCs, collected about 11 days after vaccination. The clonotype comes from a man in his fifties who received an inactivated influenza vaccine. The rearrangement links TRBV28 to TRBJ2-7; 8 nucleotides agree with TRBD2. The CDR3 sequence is CASILSGSLSEQYF. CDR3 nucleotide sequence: TGTGCCAGCATCTTGAGCGGGAGTCTCTCCGAGCAGTACTTC.